Sequencing of this T cell receptor (beta chain) was carried out in a study of CD8+ T cells in alopecia areata. Overall study results and limits: With tofacitinib ongoing, many expanded lesional clones persisted in both scalp and blood. In scalp samples, resident alphabeta T cells of normal skin are also sequenced.

As for treatment: oral pan-JAK inhibitor, 5-10 mg twice daily. Peripheral blood, together with lesional scalp punch biopsies, was collected from alopecia areata patients. RNA extraction and reverse transcription yielded cDNA as sequencing template. Profiled with immunoSEQ multiplex PCR; TCRdb holds only in-frame clones, not every one. The sample lists roughly 200,000 clones; 35% to 40% were seen once. A few counts support this clone. Its antigen remains unidentified. This specimen consisted of CD4+ T cells sorted from blood, obtained at approximately week 30, from a patient treated with tofacitinib. This TCR derives from a human donor with alopecia areata.

The CDR3 coding sequence is TGTGCCAGCAGCTTAGAGGGTGCCTCCTACAATGAGCAGTTCTTC. Translated: CASSLEGASYNEQFF. The chain joins TRBV7-6 to TRBJ2-1; no clear D gene. Trimming removed 1 base from V and 0 bases from J, with 7 bases in between. The V gene's germline CDR1 is SGHVS and CDR2 FNYEAQ. The CDR3 spans 15 residues. The whole variable domain, remainder taken from reference TRBV7-6 and TRBJ2-1, is GAGVSQSPRYKVTKRGQDVALRCDPISGHVSLYWYRQALGQGPEFLTYFNYEAQQDKSGLPNDRFSAERPEGSISTLTIQRTEQRDSAMYRCASSLEGASYNEQFFGPGTRLTVL.